The 12 T cell receptor beta chains listed next were all sequenced from one sample in a study of blood T cells in healthy people across ages. Through a sample-barcoded 5' primer and a J-beta primer mix, a second PCR was run for roughly 7 to 12 cycles. MiXCR was run by TCRdb on the 5' RACE reads, yielding one entry per CDR3 protein. Of some 1.1 million distinct CDR3 sequences listed, under 40% are singletons. Sequencing was done on a sample of blood. These receptors were obtained from a man between 18 and 29 years old in good health.

This clonotype was detected a few times. The V gene is TRBV20-1, the J gene TRBJ2-3; D is unresolved. V shed 5 bases and J shed 4 bases, with 10 bases lying between them. CDR1 is DFQATT, CDR2 SNEGSKA, per germline (reference sequence). The CDR3 covers 12 residues. CDR3: CSAAGPPDTQYF. CDR3 DNA sequence: TGCAGTGCTGCTGGTCCCCCAGATACGCAGTATTTT.

This clonotype was picked up a small number of times. This chain connects TRBV20-1 to TRBJ2-1; TRBD2 matches at 9 bases. The CDR3 covers 16 residues. Germline V gene sequence: CDR1 DFQATT, CDR2 SNEGSKA (reference sequence). V lost 3 bases to trimming and J lost 3 bases; unmatched junction nucleotides: 9. The CDR3 nucleotides read TGCAGTGCTAGTGGAGCGGGGGGCACAAACTACAATGAGCAGTTCTTC. It yields the protein CSASGAGGTNYNEQFF.

V and J are TRBV2 and TRBJ2-2; D is perhaps TRBD1 (6 bases). The CDR3 runs to 15 residues. V shed 4 bases and J shed 1 base, with 10 bases lying between them. Germline V CDR1 and CDR2: SNHLY, FYNNEI. The CDR3 loop reads CASSVHRENTGELFF. DNA for the CDR3: TGTGCCAGCAGTGTGCACAGGGAGAACACCGGGGAGCTGTTTTTT.

This clonotype turned up a few times. The chain links TRBV5-5 to TRBJ1-2; no firm D call. V dropped 0 bases and J dropped 0 bases, with 15 bases sitting between them. Germline V gene sequence: CDR1 SGHKS, CDR2 YYEKEE (reference sequence). CDR3 size: 17 residues. The CDR3, as DNA: TGTGCCAGCAGCTTGGCCTACGCAGGACCGGCTAACTATGGCTACACCTTC. Translation gives CASSLAYAGPANYGYTF.

A few counts support this clonotype. The chain carries TRBV12-3 or TRBV12-4 and TRBJ1-1; perhaps TRBD1 as D (5 bases). The CDR3 has 13 amino acids. Between the trimmed V and J ends, which lost 5 bases and 4 bases, there was a span of 11 bases. The CDR3 protein is CASSPSGATEAFF. CDR3 sequence (DNA): TGTGCCAGCAGTCCCTCCGGGGCCACTGAAGCTTTCTTT.

This chain uses TRBV11-2 with TRBJ2-6; D unclear. V shed 5 bases and J shed 2 bases, with 7 bases lying between them. This CDR3 region has 14 residues. CDR1 is SGHAT and CDR2 is FQNNGV in the germline V gene. CDR3 protein: CASSQLAGANVLTF. CDR3 coding DNA: TGTGCCAGCAGCCAGTTGGCTGGGGCCAACGTCCTGACTTTC.

There are a few counts of this clonotype. The chain recombines TRBV20-1 with TRBJ2-1, with 7 bases lining up with TRBD1. The CDR3 length is 14 residues. Germline trimming cut 6 bases from V and 10 bases from J; bases unmatched to any gene: 15. Germline CDR1 is DFQATT and CDR2 is SNEGSKA (reference sequence). The CDR3: CSATTIDRAGEQFF. The CDR3 DNA reads TGCAGTGCCACGACCATAGACAGGGCAGGCGAGCAGTTCTTC.

V and J are TRBV11-1 and TRBJ2-4; 8 bases fit TRBD2. The better agreement between TRBJ2-5 and the DNA end casts doubt on the J call. Germline V gene lookup returns CDR1 SGHAT and CDR2 FQDESV (reference sequence). The CDR3 is made up of 14 amino acids. The DNA for the CDR3 is TGTGCCAGCAGCTTAGGGGGACTAGAAGAGACCCAGTACTTC. It is translated as CASSLGGLEETQYF.

This clonotype has more than one count but fewer than ten. V and J are TRBV9 and TRBJ2-7; TRBD2 is a possible D gene (6 bases). The germline CDR1 and CDR2 sequences are SGDLS and YYNGEE. This CDR3 has 14 amino acids. The ends were cut back, 4 bases at V and 0 bases at J, with 11 bases in the middle. The CDR3 bases are TGTGCCAGCAGCCCTCGGACTAACTCCTACGAGCAGTACTTC. The encoded protein is CASSPRTNSYEQYF. The full variable domain, completed using reference TRBV9 and TRBJ2-7, is DSGVTQTPKHLITATGQRVTLRCSPRSGDLSVYWYQQSLDQGLQFLIQYYNGEERAKGNILERFSAQQFPDLHSELNLSSLELGDSALYFCASSPRTNSYEQYFGPGTRLTVT.

V is TRBV6-2 or TRBV6-3 and J is TRBJ2-5, with TRBD2 matching over 9 bases. J was trimmed by 1 base and V by 2 bases; bases with no gene match: 5. Germline CDR1 MNHEY, CDR2 SVGEGT. The CDR3 has 16 amino acids. The CDR3 spells CASSYRGGGGQETQYF. CDR3 nucleotide sequence: TGTGCCAGCAGTTACCGTGGCGGGGGGGGCCAAGAGACCCAGTACTTC.

The gene calls are TRBV6-1 and TRBJ2-1; D might be TRBD1 (7 bases). The tail of the sequence fits TRBJ2-7 better, so the J call may be wrong. Per germline, CDR1 MNHNS and CDR2 SASEGT. This CDR3 spans 16 amino acids. The CDR3 spells CAGGLDRLISYNEQYF. The CDR3 DNA reads as TGTGCCGGGGGGTTGGACAGGCTGATCTCCTACAATGAGCAGTACTTC.

CDR3 DNA: TGTGCCAGCAGCTTAATGGGACAGGGGTCGGAGACCCAGTACTTC. This sequence encodes CASSLMGQGSETQYF. The chain recombines TRBV7-2 with TRBJ2-5; 10 positions agree with TRBD1. V lost 2 bases to trimming and J lost 5 bases; unmatched junction nucleotides: 5. Per germline, CDR1 SGHTA and CDR2 FQGNSA. This CDR3 spans 15 amino acids.